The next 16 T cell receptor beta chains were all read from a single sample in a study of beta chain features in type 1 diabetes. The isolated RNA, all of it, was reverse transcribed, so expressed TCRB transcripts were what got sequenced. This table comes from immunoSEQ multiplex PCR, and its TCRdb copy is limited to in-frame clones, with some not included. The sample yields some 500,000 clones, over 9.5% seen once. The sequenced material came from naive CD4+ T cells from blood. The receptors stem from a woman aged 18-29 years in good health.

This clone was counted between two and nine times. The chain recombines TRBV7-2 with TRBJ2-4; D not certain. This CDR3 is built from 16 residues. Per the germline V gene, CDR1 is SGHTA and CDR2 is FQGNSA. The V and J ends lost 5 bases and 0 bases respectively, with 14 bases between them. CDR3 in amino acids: CASSPRQTTAKNIQYF. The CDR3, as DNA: TGTGCCAGCAGCCCTAGGCAGACGACAGCCAAAAACATTCAGTACTTC.

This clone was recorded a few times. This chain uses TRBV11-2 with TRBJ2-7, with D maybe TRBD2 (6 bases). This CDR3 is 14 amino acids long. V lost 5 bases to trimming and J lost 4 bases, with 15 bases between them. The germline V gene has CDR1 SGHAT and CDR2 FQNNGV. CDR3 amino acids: CASSRDFRAYEQYF. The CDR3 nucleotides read TGTGCCAGCAGCCGGGACTTTCGTGCTTACGAGCAGTACTTC.

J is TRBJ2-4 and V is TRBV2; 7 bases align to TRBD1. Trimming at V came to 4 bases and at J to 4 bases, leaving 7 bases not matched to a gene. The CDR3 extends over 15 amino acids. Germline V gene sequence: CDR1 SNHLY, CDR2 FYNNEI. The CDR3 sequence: CASSVTGTVKNIQYF. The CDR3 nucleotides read TGTGCCAGCAGTGTGACCGGGACAGTGAAAAACATTCAGTACTTC.

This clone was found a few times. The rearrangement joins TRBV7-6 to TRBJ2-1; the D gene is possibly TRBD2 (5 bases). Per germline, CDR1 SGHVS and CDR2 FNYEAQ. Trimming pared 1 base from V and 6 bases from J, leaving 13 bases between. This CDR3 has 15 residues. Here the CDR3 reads CASSLEGGYSNEQFF. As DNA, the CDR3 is TGTGCCAGCAGCTTAGAGGGCGGGTACAGCAATGAGCAGTTCTTC.

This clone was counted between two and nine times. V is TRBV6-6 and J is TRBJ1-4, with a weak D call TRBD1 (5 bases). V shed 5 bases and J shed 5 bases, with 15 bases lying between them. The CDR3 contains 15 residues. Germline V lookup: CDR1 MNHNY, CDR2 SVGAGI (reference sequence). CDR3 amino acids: CASSPGREGNEKLFF. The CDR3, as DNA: TGTGCCAGCAGTCCCGGGAGGGAGGGGAATGAAAAACTGTTTTTT.

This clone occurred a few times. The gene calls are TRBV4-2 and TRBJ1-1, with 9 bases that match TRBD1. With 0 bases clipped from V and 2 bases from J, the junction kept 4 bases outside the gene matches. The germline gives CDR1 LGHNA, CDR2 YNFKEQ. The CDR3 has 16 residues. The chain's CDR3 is CASSQEQGAVNTEAFF. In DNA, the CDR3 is TGTGCCAGCAGCCAAGAACAGGGGGCCGTAAACACTGAAGCTTTCTTT.

The CDR3 region is CSVRVGQVQINEQFF. The DNA of the CDR3 is TGCAGCGTACGAGTTGGACAGGTCCAGATCAATGAGCAGTTCTTC. The chain couples TRBV29-1 to TRBJ2-1; 7 nucleotides match TRBD1. The V and J ends lost 6 bases and 6 bases, in that order; junction bases with no gene match: 14. Germline values: CDR1 SQVTM, CDR2 ANQGSEA. The CDR3 spans 15 residues.

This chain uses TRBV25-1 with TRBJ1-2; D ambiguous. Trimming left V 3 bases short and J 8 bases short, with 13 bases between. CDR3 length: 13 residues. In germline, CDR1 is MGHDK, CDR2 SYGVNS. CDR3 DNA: TGTGCCAGCAGTGAGGCCATCCAAGGCGGCTACACCTTC. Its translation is CASSEAIQGGYTF.

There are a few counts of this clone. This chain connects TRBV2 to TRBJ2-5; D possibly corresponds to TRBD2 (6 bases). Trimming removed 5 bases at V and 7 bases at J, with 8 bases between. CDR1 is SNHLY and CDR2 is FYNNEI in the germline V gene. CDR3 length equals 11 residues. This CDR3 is CASSPGGTQYF. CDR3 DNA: TGTGCCAGCAGTCCCGGGGGGACCCAGTACTTC.

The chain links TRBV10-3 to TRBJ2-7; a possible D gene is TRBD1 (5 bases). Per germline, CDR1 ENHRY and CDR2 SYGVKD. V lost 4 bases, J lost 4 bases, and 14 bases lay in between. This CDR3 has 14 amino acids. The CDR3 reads CAISGQSKGYEQYF. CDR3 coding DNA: TGTGCCATCAGTGGACAGTCTAAGGGGTACGAGCAGTACTTC.

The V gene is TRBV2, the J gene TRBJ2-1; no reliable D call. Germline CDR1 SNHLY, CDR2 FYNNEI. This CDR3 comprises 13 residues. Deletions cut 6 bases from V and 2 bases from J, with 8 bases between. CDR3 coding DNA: TGTGCCAGCAGGGGTCGTGCCTACAATGAGCAGTTCTTC. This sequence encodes CASRGRAYNEQFF.

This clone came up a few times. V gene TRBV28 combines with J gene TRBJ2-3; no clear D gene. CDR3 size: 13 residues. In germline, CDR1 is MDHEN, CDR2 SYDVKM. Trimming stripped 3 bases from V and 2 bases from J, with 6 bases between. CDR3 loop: CASSFPSTDTQYF. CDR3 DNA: TGTGCCAGCAGTTTCCCCTCCACAGATACGCAGTATTTT.

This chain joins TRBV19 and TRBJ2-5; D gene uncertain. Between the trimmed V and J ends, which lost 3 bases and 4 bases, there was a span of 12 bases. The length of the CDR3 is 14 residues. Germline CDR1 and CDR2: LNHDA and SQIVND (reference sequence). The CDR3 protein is CASSIDWGSETQYF. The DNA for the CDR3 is TGTGCCAGTAGTATTGACTGGGGTTCAGAGACCCAGTACTTC. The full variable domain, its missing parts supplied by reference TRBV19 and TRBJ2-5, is DGGITQSPKYLFRKEGQNVTLSCEQNLNHDAMYWYRQDPGQGLRLIYYSQIVNDFQKGDIAEGYSVSREKKESFPLTVTSAQKNPTAFYLCASSIDWGSETQYFGPGTRLLVL.

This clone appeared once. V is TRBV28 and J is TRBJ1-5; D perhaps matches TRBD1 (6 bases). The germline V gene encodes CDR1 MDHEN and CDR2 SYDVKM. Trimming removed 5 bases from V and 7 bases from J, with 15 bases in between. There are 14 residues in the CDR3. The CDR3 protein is CASSPPGAWQPQHF. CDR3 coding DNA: TGTGCCAGCAGTCCCCCGGGGGCTTGGCAGCCCCAGCATTTT.

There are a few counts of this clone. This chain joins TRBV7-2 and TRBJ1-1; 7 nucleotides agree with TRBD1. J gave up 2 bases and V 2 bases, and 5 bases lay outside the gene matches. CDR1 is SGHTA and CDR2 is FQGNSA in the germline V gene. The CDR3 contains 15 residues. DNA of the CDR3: TGTGCCAGCAGCTTACGACAGGGACCCAACACTGAAGCTTTCTTT. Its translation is CASSLRQGPNTEAFF.

The CDR3 protein is CSAVRVETQYF. CDR3 bases: TGCAGTGCCGTGAGGGTTGAGACCCAGTACTTC. J is TRBJ2-5 and V is TRBV20-1; a weak D match, TRBD2 (5 bases). CDR1 and CDR2 (germline): DFQATT, SNEGSKA (reference sequence). Trimming cost V 6 bases and J 5 bases, with 10 bases left between them. The CDR3 has 11 amino acids.